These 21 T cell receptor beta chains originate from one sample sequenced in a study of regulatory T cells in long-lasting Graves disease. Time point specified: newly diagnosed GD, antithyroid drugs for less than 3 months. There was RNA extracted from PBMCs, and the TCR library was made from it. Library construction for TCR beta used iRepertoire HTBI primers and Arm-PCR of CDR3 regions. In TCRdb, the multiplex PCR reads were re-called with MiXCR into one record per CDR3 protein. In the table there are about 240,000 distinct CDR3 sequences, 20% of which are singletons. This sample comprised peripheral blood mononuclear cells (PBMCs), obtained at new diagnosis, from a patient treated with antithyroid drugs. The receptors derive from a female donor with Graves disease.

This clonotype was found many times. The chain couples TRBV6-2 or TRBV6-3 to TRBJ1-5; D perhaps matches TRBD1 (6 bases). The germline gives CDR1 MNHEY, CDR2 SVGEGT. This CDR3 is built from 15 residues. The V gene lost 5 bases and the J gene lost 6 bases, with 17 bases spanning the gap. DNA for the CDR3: TGTGCCAGCAGTACCCCCCAGGGGCTTCGTCAGCCCCAGCATTTT. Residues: CASSTPQGLRQPQHF.

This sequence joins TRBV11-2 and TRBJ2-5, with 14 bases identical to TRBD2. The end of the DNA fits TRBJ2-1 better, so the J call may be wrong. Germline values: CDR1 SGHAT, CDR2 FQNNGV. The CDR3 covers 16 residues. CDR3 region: CASSTGTSGSSNEQFF. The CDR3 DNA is TGTGCCAGCAGCACGGGGACTAGCGGGAGCAGTAATGAGCAGTTCTTC.

CDR3 DNA: TGTGCCACCTCGACAGGGGCGTATGGCTACACCTTC. Its protein is CATSTGAYGYTF. This chain connects TRBV6-1 to TRBJ1-2, with TRBD1 matching over 8 bases. Trimming took 10 bases from V and 5 from J; bases not matched to a gene: 6. The CDR3 is 12 residues long. The germline CDR1 and CDR2 sequences are MNHNS and SASEGT.

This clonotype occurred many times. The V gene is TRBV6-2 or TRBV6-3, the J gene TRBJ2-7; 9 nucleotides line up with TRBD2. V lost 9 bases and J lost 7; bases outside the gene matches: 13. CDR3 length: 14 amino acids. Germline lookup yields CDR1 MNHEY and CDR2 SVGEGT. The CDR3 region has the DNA TGTGCCAGTGAGCGGGAGGTCAGAGCACGGGAGCAGTACTTC. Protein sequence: CASEREVRAREQYF.

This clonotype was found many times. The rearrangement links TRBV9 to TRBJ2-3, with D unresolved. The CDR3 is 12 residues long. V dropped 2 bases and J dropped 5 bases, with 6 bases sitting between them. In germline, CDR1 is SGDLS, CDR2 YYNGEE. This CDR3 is CASSVHGDTQYF. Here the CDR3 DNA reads TGTGCCAGCAGCGTTCATGGAGATACGCAGTATTTT.

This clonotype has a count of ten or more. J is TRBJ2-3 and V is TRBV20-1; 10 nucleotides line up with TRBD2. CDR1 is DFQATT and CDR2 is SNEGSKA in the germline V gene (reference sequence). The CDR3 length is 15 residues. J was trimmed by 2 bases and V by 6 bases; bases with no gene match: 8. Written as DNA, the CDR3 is TGCAGTGCAACCGGGACTAGCGTACCCACAGATACGCAGTATTTT. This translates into CSATGTSVPTDTQYF.

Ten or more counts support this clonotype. The CDR3 protein is CASSYRTSGTDTQYF. The CDR3 DNA reads as TGTGCCAGCAGTTACCGGACTAGCGGCACAGATACGCAGTATTTT. V usage is TRBV6-5 and J usage is TRBJ2-3; 9 bases match TRBD2. The CDR3 totals 15 residues. V dropped 2 bases and J dropped 1; count of bases not matched to a gene: 1. Germline CDR1 reads MNHEY; CDR2 reads SVGAGI.

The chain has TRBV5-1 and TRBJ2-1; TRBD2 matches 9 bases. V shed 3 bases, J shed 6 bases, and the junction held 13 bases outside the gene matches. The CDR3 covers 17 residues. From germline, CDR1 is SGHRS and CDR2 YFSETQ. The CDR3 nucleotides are TGCGCCAGCAGCTCCGACCCATCTAGCGGGGCGATCAATGAGCAGTTCTTC. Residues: CASSSDPSSGAINEQFF.

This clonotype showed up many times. CDR3 nucleotide sequence: TGTGCCAGCAGTCCTCCGGGTGGGGATACGCAGTATTTT. Translated: CASSPPGGDTQYF. V and J are TRBV7-3 and TRBJ2-3; D is unclear. V was shortened by 6 bases and J by 6 bases, with 13 bases between the two germline ends. The germline CDR1 and CDR2 sequences are SGHTA and FQGTGA. The CDR3 totals 13 residues.

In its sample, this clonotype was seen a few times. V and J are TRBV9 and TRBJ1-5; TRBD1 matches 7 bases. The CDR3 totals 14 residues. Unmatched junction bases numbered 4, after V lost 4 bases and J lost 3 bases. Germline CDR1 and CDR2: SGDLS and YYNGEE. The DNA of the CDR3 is TGTGCCAGCAGCCGCGGGACAGACAATCAGCCCCAGCATTTT. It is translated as CASSRGTDNQPQHF.

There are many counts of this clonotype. The CDR3 DNA reads TGTGCCAGCAGCCTTTCCGACAGGGAGGACCAGCCCCAGCATTTT. Amino acids: CASSLSDREDQPQHF. The V and J genes are TRBV3-1 and TRBJ1-5; 7 positions match TRBD1. From germline, CDR1 is LGHDT and CDR2 YNNKEL (reference sequence). CDR3 length: 15 residues. The J segment lost 7 bases and the V segment lost 4 bases, leaving 10 bases of the junction unmatched.

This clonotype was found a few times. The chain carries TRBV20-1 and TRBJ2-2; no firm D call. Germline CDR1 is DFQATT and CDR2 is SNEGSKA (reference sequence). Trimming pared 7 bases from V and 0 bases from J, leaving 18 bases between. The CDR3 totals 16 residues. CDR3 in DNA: TGCAGTGGGCTGAACGACGGACGCCCGAACACCGGGGAGCTGTTTTTT. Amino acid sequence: CSGLNDGRPNTGELFF.

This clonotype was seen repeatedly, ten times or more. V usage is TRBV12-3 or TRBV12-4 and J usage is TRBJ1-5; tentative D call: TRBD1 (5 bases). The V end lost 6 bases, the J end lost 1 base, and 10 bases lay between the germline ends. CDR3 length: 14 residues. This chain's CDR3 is CASSTGRSNQPQHF. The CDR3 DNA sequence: TGTGCCAGCAGCACAGGACGGAGCAATCAGCCCCAGCATTTT.

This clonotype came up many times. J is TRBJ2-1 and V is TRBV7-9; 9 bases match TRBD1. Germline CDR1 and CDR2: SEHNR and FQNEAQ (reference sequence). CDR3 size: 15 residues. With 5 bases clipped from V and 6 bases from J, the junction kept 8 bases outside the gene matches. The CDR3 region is CASSNPGQGVNEQFF. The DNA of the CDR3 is TGTGCCAGCAGCAACCCGGGACAGGGCGTCAATGAGCAGTTCTTC.

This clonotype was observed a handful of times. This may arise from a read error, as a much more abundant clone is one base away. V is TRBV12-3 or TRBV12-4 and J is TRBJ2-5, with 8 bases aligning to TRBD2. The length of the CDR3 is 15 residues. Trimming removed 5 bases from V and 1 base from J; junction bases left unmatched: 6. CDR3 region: CASSLPSGSQETQYF. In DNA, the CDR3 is TGTGCCAGCAGTCTGCCCAGCGGGAGCCAAGAGACCCAGTACTTC.

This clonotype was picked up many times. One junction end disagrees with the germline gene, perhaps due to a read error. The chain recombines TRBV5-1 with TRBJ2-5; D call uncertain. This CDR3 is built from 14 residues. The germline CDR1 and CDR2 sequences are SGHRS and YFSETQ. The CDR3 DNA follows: TGTGCCAGCAGCTTGGAGATGCAGCAAGAGACCCAGTACTTC. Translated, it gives CASSLEMQQETQYF. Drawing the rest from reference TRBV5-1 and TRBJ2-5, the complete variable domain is KAGVTQTPRYLIKTRGQQVTLSCSPISGHRSVSWYQQTPGQGLQFLFEYFSETQRNKGNFPGRFSGRQFSNSRSEMNVSTLELGDSALYLCASSLEMQQETQYFGPGTRLLVL.

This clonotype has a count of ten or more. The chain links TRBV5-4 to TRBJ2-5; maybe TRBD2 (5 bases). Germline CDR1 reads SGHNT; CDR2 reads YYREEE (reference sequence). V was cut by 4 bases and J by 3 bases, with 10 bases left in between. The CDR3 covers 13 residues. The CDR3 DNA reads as TGTGCCAGCAGCCGGCTAGCAGAAGAGACCCAGTACTTC. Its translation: CASSRLAEETQYF. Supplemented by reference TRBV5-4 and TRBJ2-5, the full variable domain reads ETGVTQSPTHLIKTRGQQVTLRCSSQSGHNTVSWYQQALGQGPQFIFQYYREEENGRGNFPPRFSGLQFPNYSSELNVNALELDDSALYLCASSRLAEETQYFGPGTRLLVL.

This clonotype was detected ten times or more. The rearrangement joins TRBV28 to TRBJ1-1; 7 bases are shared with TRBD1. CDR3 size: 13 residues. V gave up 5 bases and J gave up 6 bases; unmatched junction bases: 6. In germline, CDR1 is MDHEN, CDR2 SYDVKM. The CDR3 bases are TGTGCCAGCAGTCCAGGGGGTTACGCTGAAGCTTTCTTT. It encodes CASSPGGYAEAFF.

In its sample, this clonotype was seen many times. The CDR3 nucleotides are TGCGCCAGCAGCTTGGCCCGGCTGGGAACCTACAATGAGCAGTTCTTC. Protein: CASSLARLGTYNEQFF. The chain couples TRBV5-1 to TRBJ2-1; D is unresolved. The germline V gene encodes CDR1 SGHRS and CDR2 YFSETQ. CDR3 length equals 16 residues. V was clipped by 0 bases and J by 2 bases, with 12 bases between them.

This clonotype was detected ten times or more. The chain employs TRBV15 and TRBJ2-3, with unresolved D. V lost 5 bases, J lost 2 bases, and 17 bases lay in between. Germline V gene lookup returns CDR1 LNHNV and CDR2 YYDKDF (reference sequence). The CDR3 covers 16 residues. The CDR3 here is CATSPLGATFTDTQYF. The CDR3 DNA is TGTGCCACCAGCCCACTCGGAGCGACCTTCACAGATACGCAGTATTTT.

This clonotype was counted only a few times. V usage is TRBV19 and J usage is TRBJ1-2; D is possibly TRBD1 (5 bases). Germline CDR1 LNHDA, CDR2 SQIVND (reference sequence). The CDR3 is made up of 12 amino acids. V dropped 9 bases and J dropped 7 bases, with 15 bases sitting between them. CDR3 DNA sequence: TGTGCCAGCGGCAGGGATCGAAGTGGCTACACCTTC. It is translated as CASGRDRSGYTF.